This section outlines one TCR beta chain sequence together with its context. Its antigen is currently unknown. The 5'RACE method, run with constant-segment primers, produced TCR alpha and TCR beta cDNA libraries (carrying sample barcodes and UMIs). A single record per CDR3 protein comes from TCRdb applying MiXCR to the 5' RACE reads. The sample lists about 470,000 distinct CDR3 sequences; approximately 23% were seen once. Germline V gene sequence: CDR1 MNHEY, CDR2 SVGAGI. The CDR3 is made up of 13 amino acids. J lost 5 bases, V lost 6 bases, and 4 bases had no gene match. The data derive from a study of T-cell memory formation after mild COVID-19. In the study overall: In these data, TCR clusters were largely donor specific.

Whole-study findings and limits: Clones that contracted from day 15 to 85 had balanced CD4/CD8; later expanders were CD4+ biased. Second-wave clones reaching peak frequency on day 37 lacked confirmed SARS-CoV-2 specificity.

Material for sequencing was PBMCs or a T cell subset sorted from them (not recorded which). The TCR comes from an adult woman who had mild COVID-19 (a few samples of this study predate the infection). Cell type and time point are not known. The rearrangement joins TRBV6-5 to TRBJ2-1; TRBD1 matches at 7 bases. CDR3 sequence reads: CASRGTVNNEQFF. CDR3 sequence (DNA): TGTGCCAGCAGGGGGACAGTTAACAATGAGCAGTTCTTC.